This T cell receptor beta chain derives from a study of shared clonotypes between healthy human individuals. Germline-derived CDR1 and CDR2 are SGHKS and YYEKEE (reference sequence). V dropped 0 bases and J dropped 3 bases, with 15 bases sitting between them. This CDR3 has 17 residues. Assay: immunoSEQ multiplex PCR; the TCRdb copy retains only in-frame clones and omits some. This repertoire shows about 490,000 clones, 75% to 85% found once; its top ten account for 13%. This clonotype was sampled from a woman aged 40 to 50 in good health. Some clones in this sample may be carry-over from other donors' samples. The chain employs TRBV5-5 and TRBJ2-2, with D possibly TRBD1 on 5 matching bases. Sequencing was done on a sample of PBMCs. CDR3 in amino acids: CASSLGDGGAYTGELFF. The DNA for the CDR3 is TGTGCCAGCAGCTTGGGCGATGGTGGGGCTTACACCGGGGAGCTGTTTTTT.